The sequence of this T cell receptor beta chain was determined in a study of early T cells in non-severe SARS-CoV-2 infection. In the study overall: Sequenced bulk RNA came from whole blood that was unsorted, and chains were unpaired.

Germline V CDR1 and CDR2: MDHEN, SYDVKM. V was trimmed by 5 bases and J by 5 bases, leaving 10 bases between them. CDR3 size: 13 residues. TCRdb reprocessed the 5' RACE reads via MiXCR and lists one record per CDR3 protein. The sample consists of under 85,000 distinct CDR3 sequences, about 10% of them appearing once. The sample consisted of whole blood. The V call is TRBV28, the J call TRBJ1-5, with D possibly TRBD1 on 5 matching bases. The sequence was obtained from an adult who was a healthcare worker with PCR-confirmed SARS-CoV-2 infection or an uninfected control (not recorded which). This chain's CDR3 is CASSPWGDQPQHF. CDR3 in DNA: TGTGCCAGCAGTCCCTGGGGGGATCAGCCCCAGCATTTT.